Listed below are T cell receptor beta chains from one sample, sequenced in a study of CD8 T cells in Susac syndrome. Each CDR3 protein is one row after TCRdb ran MiXCR on the immunoSEQ multiplex PCR reads. The sample includes more than 70,000 distinct CDR3 sequences, approximately 93% of them seen just once. The sequenced sample consisted of CD8+ T cells from PBMCs. Receptor source: a human donor with Susac syndrome. Each CDR3 is given with its conserved first and last residue. A D gene is named only where the DNA matches it firmly.

NA,TRBV20-1,TRBJ2-7,CSARGGAYEQYF,TGCAGTGCTAGAGGGGGGGCTTACGAGCAGTACTTC
TRBD1,TRBV29-1,TRBJ2-7,CSAGTGSYEQYF,TGCAGCGCCGGGACAGGGTCCTACGAGCAGTACTTC
NA,TRBV6-6,TRBJ1-5,CAAGSGQPQHF,TGTGCCGCGGGGTCGGGGCAGCCCCAGCATTTT
TRBD1,TRBV9,TRBJ2-7,CASSPSSKGAPYEQYF,TGTGCCAGCAGCCCTAGCAGTAAGGGGGCGCCCTACGAGCAGTACTTC
TRBD1,TRBV20-1,TRBJ2-7,CSARDSGQAYEQYF,TGCAGTGCTAGAGATTCGGGACAGGCCTACGAGCAGTACTTC
NA,TRBV7-9,TRBJ2-2,CASRPTLTELFF,TGTGCCAGCAGGCCTACCCTTACCGAGCTGTTTTTT
TRBD1,TRBV9,TRBJ1-6,CASSETGGSYNSPLHF,TGTGCCAGCAGCGAGACAGGGGGCTCCTATAATTCACCCCTCCACTTT
NA,TRBV20-1,TRBJ2-1,CSGHWVALNEQFF,TGCAGTGGCCATTGGGTAGCCCTCAATGAGCAGTTCTTC
NA,TRBV28,TRBJ2-4,CASRVRMDKNIQYF,TGTGCCAGCAGAGTTAGGATGGACAAAAACATTCAGTACTTC
TRBD2,TRBV20-1,TRBJ2-7,CSATGTSGYEQYF,TGCAGTGCTACCGGGACTAGCGGCTACGAGCAGTACTTC
NA,TRBV24-1,TRBJ2-5,CATSDAGRETQYF,TGTGCCACCAGTGACGCGGGACGGGAGACCCAGTACTTC
TRBD2,TRBV12-3/TRBV12-4,TRBJ2-7,CASSWGGISYEQYF,TGTGCCAGCAGTTGGGGGGGAATCTCCTACGAGCAGTACTTC
TRBD2,TRBV6-4,TRBJ2-1,CASSDSSGGANEQFF,TGTGCCAGCAGTGACTCTAGCGGGGGGGCCAATGAGCAGTTCTTC